Presented here are 10 T cell receptor beta chains from one specimen sequenced in a study of T-cell memory formation after mild COVID-19. TCRdb re-analysed the 5' RACE reads in MiXCR, keeping a single row per CDR3 protein. Found here are under 600,000 distinct CDR3 sequences, about 20% of them singletons; the top ten hold 7.5% to 9.5%. The sample comprised PBMCs or a T cell subset sorted from them (not recorded which). These TCRs come from an adult woman who had mild COVID-19 (a few samples of this study predate the infection). Cell type and time point are not known.

The rearrangement uses TRBV12-3 or TRBV12-4 and TRBJ1-3, with D unresolved. The CDR3 has 11 amino acids. Trimming removed 11 bases at V and 9 bases at J, with 14 bases between. As DNA, the CDR3 is TGTGCCTCCGAGTCGGGCTCCACCATATATTTT. It encodes CASESGSTIYF.

This clonotype came up a few times. The genes are TRBV20-1 and TRBJ1-1; unclear D gene. From germline, CDR1 is DFQATT and CDR2 SNEGSKA (reference sequence). Trimming left V 1 base short and J 0 bases short, with 9 bases between. The CDR3 totals 14 residues. CDR3 DNA: TGCAGTGCTAGAGCGAAAGAGTTGAACACTGAAGCTTTCTTT. Translating gives CSARAKELNTEAFF.

There are a few counts of this clonotype. The J gene is TRBJ2-1, the V gene TRBV5-6; D possibly matches TRBD1 or TRBD2 (5 bases each). This CDR3 is 13 amino acids long. Germline-derived CDR1 and CDR2 are SGHDT and YYEEEE. Deletions cut 6 bases from V and 8 bases from J, with 15 bases between. The CDR3 DNA reads TGTGCCAGCAACACAAACGGGGCTTATGAGCAGTTCTTC. It translates to CASNTNGAYEQFF.

This clonotype was recorded a few times. V gene TRBV6-5 combines with J gene TRBJ1-2; the match to TRBD1 covers 9 bases. CDR3 size: 15 residues. Per the germline V gene, CDR1 is MNHEY and CDR2 is SVGAGI. The trim removed 0 bases at V and 5 bases at J, leaving 4 bases unmatched. Written as DNA, the CDR3 is TGTGCCAGCAGTTACTCAGGACAGGGGAAATATGGCTACACCTTC. It is translated as CASSYSGQGKYGYTF.

This clonotype appeared a few times. The chain links TRBV12-3 or TRBV12-4 to TRBJ2-5; 9 bases match TRBD2. This CDR3 region has 19 residues. The ends lost 3 bases at V and 5 bases at J; junction bases unmatched: 19. The CDR3 coding sequence is TGTGCCAGCAGTTTGATTCCCCTTGAAGGCGGGAGGGCCGGTGAGACCCAGTACTTC. It codes for CASSLIPLEGGRAGETQYF.

This rearrangement joins TRBV6-2 or TRBV6-3 to TRBJ2-1; D gene unclear. Trimming shortened V by 6 bases and J by 6 bases, and 9 bases separated the two germline ends. The CDR3 runs to 12 residues. Germline values: CDR1 MNHEY, CDR2 SVGEGT. Here the CDR3 DNA reads TGTGCCAGCAGCCGACCGGTCAATGAGCAGTTCTTC. Its translation: CASSRPVNEQFF.

This clonotype is a singleton in its sample. V is TRBV20-1 and J is TRBJ2-5, with D perhaps TRBD2 (6 bases). CDR3 length equals 13 residues. Germline V gene sequence: CDR1 DFQATT, CDR2 SNEGSKA (reference sequence). V lost 1 base to trimming and J lost 4 bases, with 10 bases between them. The CDR3 nucleotides are TGCAGTGCTAGAGGGGGGGTTCTAGAGACCCAGTACTTC. This sequence encodes CSARGGVLETQYF.

This clonotype showed up just a few times. This chain connects TRBV20-1 to TRBJ2-4; D uncertain. Per germline, CDR1 DFQATT and CDR2 SNEGSKA (reference sequence). V lost 0 bases and J lost 13, with 13 bases in between. This CDR3 is built from 12 residues. The CDR3 DNA sequence: TGCAGTGCTAGAGATCCAAAGGGTTTACAGTACTTC. Residues: CSARDPKGLQYF.

The chain employs TRBV7-2 and TRBJ2-1, with 10 nucleotides matching TRBD2. CDR1 SGHTA and CDR2 FQGNSA come from the germline V gene. Losses at the gene ends were 4 bases for V and 6 bases for J; bases not matched to a gene: 9. The CDR3 runs to 16 residues. Here the CDR3 reads CASSSRLAGGVNEQFF. The DNA of the CDR3 is TGTGCCAGCAGCTCCCGACTAGCGGGTGGCGTCAATGAGCAGTTCTTC.

V is TRBV12-3 or TRBV12-4 and J is TRBJ2-1; the match to TRBD2 covers 7 bases. The trim removed 5 bases at V and 11 bases at J, leaving 24 bases unmatched. This CDR3 is 18 amino acids long. CDR3 protein: CASSLIGGRELPYSKQFF. CDR3 bases: TGTGCCAGCAGTCTAATAGGAGGGCGGGAGCTCCCTTATTCTAAGCAGTTCTTC.